The clone carrying this T cell receptor beta chain was detected many times. The sample belongs to a study of tumor-infiltrating lymphocytes in primary liver carcinoma. With around 490 ng total RNA as template and a constant-region primer, TCR beta cDNA was made. Three nested multiplex PCR rounds, a slightly modified ARM-PCR method, built the TCR beta libraries. Forward primers for TRBV1-TRBV30 and a C-beta reverse primer served the first two PCR rounds, at 10 cycles each. TCRdb independently ran MiXCR on the multiplex PCR reads; one entry per CDR3 protein. The table records tens of thousands of distinct CDR3 sequences, about 64% of them present only once. Scientists recovered RNA and DNA together from approximately 20-30 mg of unsorted bulk tissue. The CDR3 has 14 amino acids. V lost 6 bases, J lost 1 base, and 11 bases lay in between.

Sequenced: liver tumor tissue from sampling region 4. Noted subset: tumor region T4, right-lateral pole. The V and J genes are TRBV12-3 or TRBV12-4 and TRBJ2-3; D perhaps matches TRBD2 (5 bases). This receptor was obtained from an older woman with primary liver carcinoma and hepatitis B virus infection. CDR3: CASSRGSGTDTQYF. The DNA of the CDR3 is TGTGCCAGCAGCCGGGGTAGCGGCACAGATACGCAGTATTTT.